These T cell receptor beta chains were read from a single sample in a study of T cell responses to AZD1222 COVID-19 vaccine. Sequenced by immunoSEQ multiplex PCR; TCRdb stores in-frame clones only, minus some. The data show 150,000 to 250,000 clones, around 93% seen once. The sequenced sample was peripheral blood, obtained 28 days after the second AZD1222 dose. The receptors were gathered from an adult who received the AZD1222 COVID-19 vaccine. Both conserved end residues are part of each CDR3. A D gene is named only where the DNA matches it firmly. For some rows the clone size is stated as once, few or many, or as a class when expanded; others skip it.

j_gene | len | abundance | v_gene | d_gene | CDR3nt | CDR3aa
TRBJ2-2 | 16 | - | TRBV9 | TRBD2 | TGTGCCAGCAGCGGAGCCGGGACTACAGACACCGGGGAGCTGTTTTTT | CASSGAGTTDTGELFF
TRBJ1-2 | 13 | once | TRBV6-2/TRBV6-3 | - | TGTGCCAGCAGTTATCTTCAGGGAAATGCCTACACCTTC | CASSYLQGNAYTF
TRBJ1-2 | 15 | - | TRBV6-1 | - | TGTGCCAGCAGTGAAGGCGTTGGGGTTAACTATGGCTACACCTTC | CASSEGVGVNYGYTF
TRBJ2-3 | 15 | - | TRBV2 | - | TGTGCCAGCAGTGATTTGGGGGGAGACACAGATACGCAGTATTTT | CASSDLGGDTDTQYF
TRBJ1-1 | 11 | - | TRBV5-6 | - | TGTGCCAGCAGCTTGTTCACTGAAGCTTTCTTT | CASSLFTEAFF
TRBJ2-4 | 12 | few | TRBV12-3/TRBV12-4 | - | TGTGCCAGCAGTTTCGGAGAAAACATTCAGTACTTC | CASSFGENIQYF
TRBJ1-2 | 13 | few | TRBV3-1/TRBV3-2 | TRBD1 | TGTGCCAGTCAAGAATCAGGGGGAAATGGCTACACCTTC | CASQESGGNGYTF
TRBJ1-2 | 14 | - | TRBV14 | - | TGTGCCAGCAGCCAAGGGGTACAGTCGGGTGGCTACACCTTC | CASSQGVQSGGYTF
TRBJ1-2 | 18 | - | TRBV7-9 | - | TGTGCCAGCAGCTTAGTACCCGATCCTCACGAAGATCAGGGCGGCTACACCTTC | CASSLVPDPHEDQGGYTF
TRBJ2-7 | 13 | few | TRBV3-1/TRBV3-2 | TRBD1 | TGTGCCAGCAGCCAAGGGGACAGGGACGAGCAGTACTTC | CASSQGDRDEQYF
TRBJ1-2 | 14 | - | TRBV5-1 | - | TGCGCCAGCAGCTTGGCGGGCGGGAACTATGGCTACACCTTC | CASSLAGGNYGYTF
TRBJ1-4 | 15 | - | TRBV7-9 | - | TGTGCCAGCAGTACCCCAGGGGCAACTAATGAAAAACTGTTTTTT | CASSTPGATNEKLFF
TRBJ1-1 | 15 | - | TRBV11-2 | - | TGTGCCAGCAGCTTATCCCCGGGGGGTGCCACTGAAGCTTTCTTT | CASSLSPGGATEAFF
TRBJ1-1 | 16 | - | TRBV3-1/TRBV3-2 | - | TGTGCCAGCAGCCAAGCGGGGTTAAGACAGCACACTGAAGCTTTCTTT | CASSQAGLRQHTEAFF
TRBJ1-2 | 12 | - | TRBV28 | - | TGTGCCAGCAGTTTGGGGAACTATGGCTACACCTTC | CASSLGNYGYTF
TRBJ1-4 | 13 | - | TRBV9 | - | TGTGCCAGCAGCGGAGGGGTAAATGAAAAACTGTTTTTT | CASSGGVNEKLFF
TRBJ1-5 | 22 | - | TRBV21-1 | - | TGTGCCAGCAGCAAAGCCGGGGTATCAGACAAGCCAGGGTCCGAGGAGTATCAGCCCCAGCATTTT | CASSKAGVSDKPGSEEYQPQHF
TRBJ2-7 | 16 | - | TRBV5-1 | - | TGCGCCAGCAGCTGGGGGCCAACCACCGGCAGCTACGAGCAGTACTTC | CASSWGPTTGSYEQYF
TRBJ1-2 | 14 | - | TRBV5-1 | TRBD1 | TGCGCCAGCAGCGGTCTGACAGGGGGGTATGGCTACACCTTC | CASSGLTGGYGYTF
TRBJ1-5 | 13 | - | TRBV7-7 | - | TGTGCCAGCAGCTTAGGTCTTAATCAGCCCCAGCATTTT | CASSLGLNQPQHF
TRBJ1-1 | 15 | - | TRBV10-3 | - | TGTGCCATCAGTGAGGCAGGACAGATGAACACTGAAGCTTTCTTT | CAISEAGQMNTEAFF
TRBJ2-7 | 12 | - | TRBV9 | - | TGTGCCAGCAGCAAGGGGACCTACGAGCAGTACTTC | CASSKGTYEQYF